This TCR beta chain originates from a study of glioma-infiltrating T cells after dendritic cell vaccination. The CDR3 length is 15 residues. Germline-derived CDR1 and CDR2 are SGDLS and YYNGEE. With V trimmed by 1 base and J by 5 bases, 7 bases remained unmatched. The primer mix had 60 V beta and 13 J beta primers. Generated by immunoSEQ multiplex PCR, the TCRdb table keeps only in-frame clones and is missing some. The repertoire consists of about 95,000 clones, with 85% occurring once and the leading ten covering roughly 2.9%. This sequence was found in a human donor with glioblastoma. V gene TRBV9 combines with J gene TRBJ1-1; TRBD1 aligns across 8 bases. Sample: blood, taken before dendritic cell vaccination. The CDR3 is CASSVSHRGMTEAFF. In DNA form, the CDR3 reads TGTGCCAGCAGCGTATCCCACAGGGGGATGACTGAAGCTTTCTTT.